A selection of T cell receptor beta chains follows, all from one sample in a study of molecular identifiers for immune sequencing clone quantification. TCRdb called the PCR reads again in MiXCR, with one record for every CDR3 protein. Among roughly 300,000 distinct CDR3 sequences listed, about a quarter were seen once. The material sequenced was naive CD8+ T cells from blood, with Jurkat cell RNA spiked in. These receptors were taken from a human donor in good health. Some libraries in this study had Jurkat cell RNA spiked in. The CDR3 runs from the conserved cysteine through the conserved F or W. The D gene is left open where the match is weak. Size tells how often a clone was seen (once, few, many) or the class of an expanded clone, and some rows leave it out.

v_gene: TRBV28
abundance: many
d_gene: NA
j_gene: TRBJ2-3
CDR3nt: TGTGCCAGCAGTTCAGGGGAAGGGAGCACAGATACGCAGTATTTT
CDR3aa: CASSSGEGSTDTQYF

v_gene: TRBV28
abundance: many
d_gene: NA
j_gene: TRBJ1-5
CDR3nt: TGTGCCAGCAGTTTAACCGGTCCGCTGGGCAATCAGCCCCAGCATTTT
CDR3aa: CASSLTGPLGNQPQHF

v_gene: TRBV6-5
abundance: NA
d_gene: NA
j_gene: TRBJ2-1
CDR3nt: TGTGCCAGCCGCCCTGAGGAGGGATCCTACAATGAGCAGTTCTTC
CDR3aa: CASRPEEGSYNEQFF

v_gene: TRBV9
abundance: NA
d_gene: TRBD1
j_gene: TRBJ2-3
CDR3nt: TGTGCCAGCAGCGTAGCTACAGGGGGAGATACGCAGTATTTT
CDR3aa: CASSVATGGDTQYF

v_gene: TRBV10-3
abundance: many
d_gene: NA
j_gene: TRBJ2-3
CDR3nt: TGTGCCATCAGTGAAGATACGGATACGCAGTATTTT
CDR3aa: CAISEDTDTQYF

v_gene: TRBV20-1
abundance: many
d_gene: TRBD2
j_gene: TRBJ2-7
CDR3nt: TGCAGTGCTAGAGATCCCAGCGGGGGATACGAGCAGTACTTC
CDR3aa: CSARDPSGGYEQYF

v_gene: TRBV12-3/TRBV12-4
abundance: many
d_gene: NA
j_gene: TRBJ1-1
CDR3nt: TGTGCCAGCAGTTTAGGGGGGCCGGTGGCTTTCTTT
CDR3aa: CASSLGGPVAFF

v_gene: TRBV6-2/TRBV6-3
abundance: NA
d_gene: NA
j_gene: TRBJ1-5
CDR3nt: TGTGCCGGCAGTTACGGCGGTGGCAATCAGCCCCAGCATTTT
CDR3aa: CAGSYGGGNQPQHF

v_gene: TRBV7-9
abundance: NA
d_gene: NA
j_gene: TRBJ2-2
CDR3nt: TGTACCAGCAGCTTAGGCTGGAACACCGGGGAGCTGTTTTTT
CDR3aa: CTSSLGWNTGELFF

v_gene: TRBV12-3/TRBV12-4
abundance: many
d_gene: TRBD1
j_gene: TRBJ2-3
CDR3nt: TGTGCCAGCAGTTCCCGGGACAGGGGTGGTAGTGATACGCAGTATTTT
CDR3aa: CASSSRDRGGSDTQYF

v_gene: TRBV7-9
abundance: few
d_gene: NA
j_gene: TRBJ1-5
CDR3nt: TGTGCCAGCAGCCAGCAGGGGATAGGCCAGCCCCAGCATTTT
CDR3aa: CASSQQGIGQPQHF

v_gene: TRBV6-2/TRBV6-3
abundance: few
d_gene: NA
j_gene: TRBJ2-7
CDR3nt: TGTGCCAGCATCGCGACCGGGGGCTACGAGCAGTACTTC
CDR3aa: CASIATGGYEQYF

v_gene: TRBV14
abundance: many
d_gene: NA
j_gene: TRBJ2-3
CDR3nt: TGTGCCAGCAGCCAAGATAGAGACTCGCCTTTCACAGATACGCAGTATTTT
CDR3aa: CASSQDRDSPFTDTQYF

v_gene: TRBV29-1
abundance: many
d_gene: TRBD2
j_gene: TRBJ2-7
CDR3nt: TGCAGCGTTGTGGGACTAGCGGGAGTCTACGAGCAGTACTTC
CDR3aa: CSVVGLAGVYEQYF

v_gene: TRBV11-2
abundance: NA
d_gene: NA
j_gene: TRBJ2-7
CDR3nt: TGTGCCAGCAGCCCGTTCCCTACAGGTACCCAAATCCCAACTTACGAGCAGTACTTC
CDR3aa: CASSPFPTGTQIPTYEQYF

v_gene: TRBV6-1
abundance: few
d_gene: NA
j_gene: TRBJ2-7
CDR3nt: TGTGCCAGCAGTGAAGCGATAGGTAGGGCCTTAAGCTACGAGCAGTACTTC
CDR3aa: CASSEAIGRALSYEQYF

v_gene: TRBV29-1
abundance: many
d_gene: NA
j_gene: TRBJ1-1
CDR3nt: TGCAGCGTTGTTCAGGGGTTGGCTTTCTTT
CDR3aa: CSVVQGLAFF

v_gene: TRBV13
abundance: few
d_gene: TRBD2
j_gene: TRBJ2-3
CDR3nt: TGTGCCAGCAGCTCCGCGGGAGAAGATGCAGATACGCAGTATTTT
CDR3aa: CASSSAGEDADTQYF

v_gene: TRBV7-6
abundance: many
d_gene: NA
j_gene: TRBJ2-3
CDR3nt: TGTGCCAGCAGCTTGGAGGGGGTAGGCACAGATACGCAGTATTTT
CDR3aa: CASSLEGVGTDTQYF

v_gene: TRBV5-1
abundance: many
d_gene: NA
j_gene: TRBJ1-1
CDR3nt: TGCGCCAGCAGCTTGAGAGAGGGGTTTGGTGAAGCTTTCTTT
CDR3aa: CASSLREGFGEAFF

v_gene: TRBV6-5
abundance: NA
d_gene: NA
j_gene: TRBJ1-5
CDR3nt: TGTGCCAGCAACTATTACATCGGGGGTTCAGGGTTGGGCAATCAGCCCCAGCATTTT
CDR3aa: CASNYYIGGSGLGNQPQHF

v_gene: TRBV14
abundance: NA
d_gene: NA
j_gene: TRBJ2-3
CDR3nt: TGTGCCAGCAGCCAACGATTGACAGATACGCAGTATTTT
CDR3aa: CASSQRLTDTQYF

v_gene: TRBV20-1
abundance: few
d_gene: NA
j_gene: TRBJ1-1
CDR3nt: TGCAGTGAAGGCGGCATGAACACTGAAGCTTTCTTT
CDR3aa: CSEGGMNTEAFF

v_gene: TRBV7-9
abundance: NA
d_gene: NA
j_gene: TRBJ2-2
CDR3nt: TGTGCCAGCAGCTTCCCGGGCCGCGGATACACCGGGGAGCTGTTTTTT
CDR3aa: CASSFPGRGYTGELFF

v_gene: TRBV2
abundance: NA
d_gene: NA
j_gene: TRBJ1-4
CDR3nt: TGTGCCAGCAGTGAAAAGACAGCTCTAATTGAAAAACTGTTTTTT
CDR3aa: CASSEKTALIEKLFF

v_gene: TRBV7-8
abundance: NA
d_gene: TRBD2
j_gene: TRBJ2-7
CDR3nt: TGTGCCAGCAGCTTAGCTAGCGGGGCCCACGAGCAGTACTTC
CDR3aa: CASSLASGAHEQYF

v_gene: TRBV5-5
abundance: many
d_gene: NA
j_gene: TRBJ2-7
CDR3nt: TGTGCCAGCAGGTTCCGGGACCAACTCTACGAGCAGTACTTC
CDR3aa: CASRFRDQLYEQYF

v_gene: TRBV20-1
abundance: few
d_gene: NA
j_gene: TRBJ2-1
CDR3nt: TGCAGTGCTAGAGTCGGGAGCTCCTACAATGAGCAGTTCTTC
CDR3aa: CSARVGSSYNEQFF

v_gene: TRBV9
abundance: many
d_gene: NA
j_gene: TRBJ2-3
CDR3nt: TGTGCCAGCAGCGTAGATGTATCAGATACGCAGTATTTT
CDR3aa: CASSVDVSDTQYF

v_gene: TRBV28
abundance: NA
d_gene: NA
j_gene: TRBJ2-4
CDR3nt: TGTGCCTGCAGTCTGTTTTCCGGGGTGAGAAACATTCAGTACTTC
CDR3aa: CACSLFSGVRNIQYF

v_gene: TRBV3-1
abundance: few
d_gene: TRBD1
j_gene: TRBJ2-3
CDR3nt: TGTGCCAGCAGCCCAAGGACAGGGGGCCTAGATACGCAGTATTTT
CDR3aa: CASSPRTGGLDTQYF

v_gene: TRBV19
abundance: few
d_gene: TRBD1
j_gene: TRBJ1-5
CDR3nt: TGTGCCAGTAGTACCTACATACTGACAGGGGGACGTTGGCAGCCCCAGCATTTT
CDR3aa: CASSTYILTGGRWQPQHF

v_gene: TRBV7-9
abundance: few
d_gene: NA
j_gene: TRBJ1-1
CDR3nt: TGTGCCAGCAGCCCAGCGGAGAACACTGAAGCTTTCTTT
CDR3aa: CASSPAENTEAFF

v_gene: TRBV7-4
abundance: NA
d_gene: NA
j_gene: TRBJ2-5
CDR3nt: TGTGCCAGCAGCCAGGAGGGGGGAGGCACCCAGTACTTT
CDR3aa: CASSQEGGGTQYF